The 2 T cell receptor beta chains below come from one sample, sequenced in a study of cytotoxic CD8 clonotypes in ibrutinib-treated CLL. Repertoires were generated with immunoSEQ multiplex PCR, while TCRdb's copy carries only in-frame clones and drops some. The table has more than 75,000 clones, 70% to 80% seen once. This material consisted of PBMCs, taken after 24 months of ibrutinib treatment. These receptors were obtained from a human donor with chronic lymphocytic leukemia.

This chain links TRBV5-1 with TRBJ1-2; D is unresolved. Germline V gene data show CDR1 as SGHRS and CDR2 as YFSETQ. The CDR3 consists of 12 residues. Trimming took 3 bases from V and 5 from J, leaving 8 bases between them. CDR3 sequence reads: CASSSGEYGYTF. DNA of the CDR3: TGCGCCAGCAGCTCTGGGGAGTATGGCTACACCTTC.

CDR3 region: CASSEEGYEQYF. DNA for the CDR3: TGTGCCAGCAGTGAGGAGGGCTACGAGCAGTACTTC. This chain uses TRBV2 with TRBJ2-7; D might be TRBD2 (6 bases). Germline V lookup: CDR1 SNHLY, CDR2 FYNNEI. The length of the CDR3 is 12 residues. Trimming left V 3 bases short and J 3 bases short, with 6 bases between.